Following are 5 T cell receptor beta chains from one sample sequenced in a study of blood T cell repertoires in COVID-19. Sequenced by immunoSEQ multiplex PCR; TCRdb stores in-frame clones only, minus some. This repertoire shows over 250,000 clones, 89% found once; its top ten account for approximately 2.2%. Sequencing used peripheral blood. These receptors came from a man aged 45 to 65 with acute or convalescent COVID-19.

The chain recombines TRBV19 with TRBJ1-2; unclear D gene. The CDR3 is made up of 15 amino acids. The germline V gene has CDR1 LNHDA and CDR2 SQIVND (reference sequence). V lost 3 bases to trimming and J lost 4 bases, with 15 bases between them. Here the CDR3 DNA reads TGTGCCAGTAGTATTAGCGGCCGAAAGATCTATGGCTACACCTTC. Amino acids: CASSISGRKIYGYTF.

V is TRBV14 and J is TRBJ2-7; D not resolved. The V gene lost 4 bases and the J gene lost 10 bases, with 23 bases spanning the gap. The CDR3 is made up of 15 amino acids. Germline-derived CDR1 and CDR2 are SGHDN and FVKESK. The CDR3 nucleotides are TGTGCCAGCAGCCCCGGTGCGCTAACTCCTACGAAACAGTACTTC. Protein product: CASSPGALTPTKQYF. The complete variable domain, with remaining parts taken from reference TRBV14 and TRBJ2-7, reads EAGVTQFPSHSVIEKGQTVTLRCDPISGHDNLYWYRRVMGKEIKFLLHFVKESKQDESGMPNNRFLAERTGGTYSTLKVQPAELEDSGVYFCASSPGALTPTKQYFGPGTRLTVT.

The chain recombines TRBV9 with TRBJ1-1; D is undetermined. V lost 0 bases and J 1 base, leaving 13 bases between the germline ends. CDR3 size: 16 residues. CDR1 and CDR2 (germline): SGDLS, YYNGEE. The CDR3 region has the DNA TGTGCCAGCAGCGTAGCTCCCCAGGCAGCGAACACTGAAGCTTTCTTT. Amino acids: CASSVAPQAANTEAFF.

The CDR3 bases are TGTGCCAGCAGACAGGAACGAGGCACTGAAGCTTTCTTT. Its translation is CASRQERGTEAFF. The rearrangement joins TRBV25-1 to TRBJ1-1; D possibly corresponds to TRBD1 (5 bases). V was trimmed by 6 bases and J by 4 bases, leaving 12 bases between them. The CDR3 totals 13 residues. Germline V gene sequence: CDR1 MGHDK, CDR2 SYGVNS.

V gene TRBV10-1 combines with J gene TRBJ2-5, with 11 nucleotides matching TRBD2. Germline-derived CDR1 and CDR2 are WNHNN and SYGVQD (reference sequence). This CDR3 contains 15 residues. V trimming: 8 bases; J trimming: 5 bases; junction bases outside the gene matches: 10. CDR3 bases: TGCGCCAGCGCCCCAGGGGGACTAGCGGCGGAGACCCAGTACTTC. Its translation is CASAPGGLAAETQYF.